This TCR beta chain was sequenced during a study of shared clonotypes between healthy human individuals. Turning to the study itself: Each donor had three CD4 naive, three CD4 memory, two CD8 naive and one CD8 memory plate.

V trimming: 4 bases; J trimming: 0 bases; junction bases outside the gene matches: 14. This CDR3 comprises 21 residues. Germline lookup yields CDR1 ENHRY and CDR2 SYGVKD. The study, taken as a whole, reports: Against clonotypes common to all four donors, non-shared ones had lower generation probabilities.

Donors included only healthy HIV-negative adults lacking recent acute infections or vaccinations. As for this clone: Antigen: not known.

Per the authors' pipeline: Filtering differed for immunoSEQ, which gave only junction sequences without quality scores. Measured with immunoSEQ multiplex PCR; TCRdb has only the in-frame clones, and not every one. V and J calls and clone size are given by that table; D and trimming were obtained from the DNA. Of 1,400,000 or so clones listed, 97% to 99% are singletons. Source material: naive CD4+ T cells sorted from blood. Subset in this sample: CD45RA+ positively selected. V usage is TRBV10-3 and J usage is TRBJ2-6; TRBD2 agrees at 11 bases. The clonotype originates from a man aged 25 to 40 in good health. The CDR3 region has the DNA TGTGCCATCAGTGGTACCCGACTAGCGGGATGGGGGGGCTCTGGGGCCAACGTCCTGACTTTC. Translating it yields CAISGTRLAGWGGSGANVLTF.